This T cell receptor beta chain is drawn from a study of T cells in Graves' hyperthyroidism and ophthalmopathy. General study results and limits: Researchers report that a 13 V-J model separated ophthalmopathy from stable hyperthyroidism. Within blood appeared most thyroid clonotypes that had expanded above 0.001.

What was amplified from RNA transcripts were TCR beta CDR3 regions. The HTBI primer set drove a first-round RT-PCR of the TCR CDR3. TCRdb independently ran MiXCR on the multiplex PCR reads; one entry per CDR3 protein. This sample has over 700,000 distinct CDR3 sequences; 18% occur once, and the top ten carry 16%. This CDR3 contains 17 residues. V was pared by 0 bases and J by 8 bases, with 14 bases of the junction left unmatched. CDR1 is LNHNV, CDR2 YYDKDF, per germline (reference sequence). Lactation, pregnancy, other autoimmune disease or uncontrolled infection excluded patients. The authors obtained PBMCs from over 7.5 ml of fresh peripheral blood. On this clonotype: The target antigen is unknown.

The sequencing input was blood. This sequence originates from a woman between 45 and 60 years old with Graves' hyperthyroidism that later progressed to Graves' ophthalmopathy. The chain couples TRBV15 to TRBJ2-5, with 8 bases that match TRBD2. CDR3 amino acids: CATSRDTQRGPILTQYF. CDR3 nucleotides: TGTGCCACCAGCAGAGACACCCAGCGGGGGCCTATTCTAACCCAGTACTTC.